One TCR beta chain is described in this entry. Its antigen is as yet unknown. Healthy HIV-negative adults with no recent acute infections or vaccinations were recruited as donors. The record originates from a study of shared clonotypes between healthy human individuals. Study results and caveats: Collection of samples was limited to blood; tissue repertoires likely differ. Investigators expected sequencing depth to affect clonotype sharing among donors.

Assay used: immunoSEQ multiplex PCR; TCRdb lists only in-frame clones, some missing. Here the sample spans 900,000 to 1,200,000 clones, 75% to 80% being singletons. CDR1 is GTSNPN and CDR2 is SVGIG in the germline V gene (reference sequence). The CDR3 is 12 amino acids. V was trimmed by 0 bases and J by 7 bases, leaving 8 bases between them. Sequencing was done on a sample of memory CD4+ T cells from PBMCs. Sample subset: CD45RA-negative fraction. V usage is TRBV30 and J usage is TRBJ2-3, with D unresolved. This receptor was taken from a young man in good health. Some clones in this sample may be carry-over from other donors' samples. CDR3 protein: CAWSVGLNTQYF. In DNA, the CDR3 is TGTGCCTGGAGTGTCGGTTTGAATACGCAGTATTTT.